This T cell receptor (beta chain) was observed in a study of CD4+ T cells in melanoma. General observations from the study: Neoantigen-specific CD4+ T cells in melanoma reportedly had diverse differentiation states.

Sequenced by immunoSEQ multiplex PCR; TCRdb stores in-frame clones only, minus some. The sample gives some 21,000 clones, roughly 78% of which show up once; 9.7% is in the top ten. Germline CDR1 and CDR2: KGHSH and LQKENI. V gave up 6 bases and J gave up 5 bases, with 14 bases separating them. This CDR3 has 13 amino acids. About this clone: The antigen is undetermined.

The TCR was taken from a human donor with melanoma. The chain combines TRBV18 with TRBJ2-7; D not resolved. The chain's CDR3 is CASSPTTENEQYF. CDR3 in DNA: TGTGCCAGCTCCCCTACTACTGAAAACGAGCAGTACTTC. The full variable domain, in which reference TRBV18 and TRBJ2-7 provide the parts outside the CDR3, is NAGVMQNPRHLVRRRGQEARLRCSPMKGHSHVYWYRQLPEEGLKFMVYLQKENIIDESGMPKERFSAEFPKEGPSILRIQQVVRGDSAAYFCASSPTTENEQYFGPGTRLTVT.